A selection of T cell receptor beta chains follows, all from one sample in a study of PD-1 blockade in classical Hodgkin lymphoma. Profiled with immunoSEQ multiplex PCR; TCRdb holds only in-frame clones, not every one. The data contain about 98,000 clones, roughly 92% of them singletons. The source was peripheral blood mononuclear cells (PBMCs), collected at baseline. These TCRs come from a human donor with classical Hodgkin lymphoma. CDR3s include the opening cysteine and the closing phenylalanine or tryptophan. Each record gives: V gene, CDR3 protein.

TRBV5-6	CASSFPLVNTEAFF
TRBV5-8	CASSTGTQYQETQYF
TRBV2	CASTLDREGQPQHF
TRBV6-4	CASSDTHTDTQYF
TRBV7-2	CASSRSGGTNEKLFF
TRBV19	CATSDDRGRLSYGYTF
TRBV6-6	CASSYAPTEAFF
TRBV7-2	CASSLRAAAYNEQFF
TRBV9	CASTPEGERTDTQYF
TRBV10-2	CASSVQAETQYF
TRBV9	CASSARTSGRSSYNEQFF
TRBV28	CASSFYTGGNQPQHF
TRBV11-2	CASSSPTRLAGGSYEQYF
TRBV7-9	CASSLLVSYEQYF
TRBV10-3	CAISEGPLPGREGEQYF
TRBV27	CASSFLGPFGYEQYF
TRBV5-1	CASRTGQIQETQYF
TRBV6-6	CASSPKDRGGYEQYF